The table lists the clone carrying this TCR beta chain with many counts. TCRdb independently ran MiXCR on the reads; one entry per CDR3 protein. The sample contains 300,000 to 400,000 distinct CDR3 sequences, more than 8% of which appear only once. The data are from a study of T cell repertoires in cytomegalovirus infection. Germline V lookup: CDR1 SGHTA, CDR2 FQGNSA. V dropped 2 bases and J dropped 5 bases, with 9 bases sitting between them. The CDR3 extends over 13 amino acids. The chain employs TRBV7-2 and TRBJ1-1; a weak D match, TRBD1 (5 bases). The sample comprised PBMCs. The clonotype was recovered from a human donor in good health (CMV status not recorded). Some clones in this sample may be carry-over from other donors' samples. CDR3 in amino acids: CASSLKGKTEAFF. DNA of the CDR3: TGTGCCAGCAGCTTAAAGGGGAAGACTGAAGCTTTCTTT.